Below, one T cell receptor (beta chain) is given with its context. The antigen it binds to is not known. The record has no base qualities; no much larger clone is one base away. V trim: 3 bases; J trim: 5 bases; unmatched bases: 7. Including cysteine and phenylalanine, the CDR3 has 15 amino acids. Kept here is only the CDR3 DNA, which spans 45 bases and is read in frame from base 1. Reading the germline V gene gives CDR1 SGDLS and CDR2 YYNGEE. The data are from a study of T cell responses to AZD1222 COVID-19 vaccine (dated by TCRdb to the early 2020s). Regarding the research as a whole: TCR sequencing was performed for some 250 trial participants, of whom about 200 were given two doses of AZD1222 and some 26 were given two doses of MenACWY control vaccine. Trial participants were enrolled by age into 18-55, 56-69 and 70-plus year subgroups, with approximately 150, 30 and 60 TCR-sequenced participants respectively.

The CDR3 regions of human TCRbeta chains were analyzed by immunosequencing. The authors' pipeline ran thus. TCRs in the repertoires were matched against a reference library of SARS-CoV-2-specific TCRs that had been generated with the MIRA antigen-specificity platform. Breadth was defined as the fraction of unique TCRs that were SARS-CoV-2-associated. Depth was defined as the fraction of total T cells that were SARS-CoV-2-associated. Using the MIRA data, each spike-specific TCR was assigned both to the spike region to which the TCR was reactive and to a CD4 or CD8 class. Log10-transformed breadth and depth values were compared by one-way ANOVA with Sidak's multiple comparisons tests. This immuneACCESS table, as held by TCRdb, lists in-frame sequences with V and J called but not all clones. Of the missing ones, under half trace to an unresolved V gene in checked studies; the others have no known cause. For V, J and clone size, that table is used; D and trimming come from the DNA. The sample table holds tens of thousands of clones, of which 85% to 90% were seen once. Less than 3.5% of the sample rests with the top ten.

Overall study results and their limits: No day 14 peak-response samples were available, so repertoires were characterized only after the peak T cell response. The vaccine-associated CD4 TCRs covered the entire spike protein, and the dominant responses fell in regions 160-218 and 743-854. Participants were mostly white British, with more females than males. The authors suggested clonal diversity may have been underestimated. After two AZD1222 doses, both the breadth and the depth of spike-specific TCRs were significantly higher than at day 0 and than in MenACWY recipients. Conclusions about previously exposed vaccinees are limited because only six or seven AZD1222 recipients were SARS-CoV-2 seropositive at baseline. Nearly half of unique spike-specific TCRs reportedly recognized epitopes outside regions mutated in the B.1.351 and B.1.1.7 variants. The 56-69-year group was small, and its depth increase did not reach significance, likely because of low power.

The time point label corresponds to: baseline before first vaccination. In light of the paper, this sample's treatment or condition label describes: meningococcal conjugate vaccine given as trial control. Vaccinee samples were obtained from the UK trials COV001 and COV002, which included a single-blind randomized controlled phase 2/3 trial of AZD1222 (ChAdOx1 nCoV-19) in healthy adults. For TCRbeta chain sequencing, PBMC samples from trial participants were taken at day 0 and at day 28 after the second dose. The origin of this receptor is an adult in good health. Sequencing used peripheral blood, obtained on day 0 of MenACWY control vaccination. The chain links TRBV9 with TRBJ2-5, with 10 central nucleotides matching TRBD1. CDR3 region: CASSEGGQGWETQYF. The sequenced DNA: TGTGCCAGCAGCGAGGGGGGACAGGGGTGGGAGACCCAGTACTTC.